One TCR beta chain is described in this entry. Its antigen is still unknown. The data belong to a study of T cell responses to AZD1222 COVID-19 vaccine. Study-wide results and caveats: Among AZD1222 vaccinees, only 6 or 7 were seropositive at baseline. The study sampled repertoires only after the peak T cell response. CD4 TCRs associated with vaccination spanned spike, dominating at 160-218 and 743-854. Clonal diversity was possibly underestimated, and the donors were mostly white British, with more females.

The CDR3 covers 13 residues. The V gene lost 6 bases and the J gene lost 6 bases, with 15 bases spanning the gap. Method: immunoSEQ multiplex PCR; TCRdb's copy keeps in-frame clones and lacks some. The data show around 200,000 clones, about 88% seen once. The source was peripheral blood, collected 28 days after the second AZD1222 dose. J is TRBJ2-7 and V is TRBV12-3 or TRBV12-4; D may be TRBD1 (5 bases). The TCR comes from an adult who received the AZD1222 COVID-19 vaccine. CDR3: CASRPAGWGEQYF. For the CDR3, the DNA is TGTGCCAGCAGACCGGCAGGGTGGGGCGAGCAGTACTTC.